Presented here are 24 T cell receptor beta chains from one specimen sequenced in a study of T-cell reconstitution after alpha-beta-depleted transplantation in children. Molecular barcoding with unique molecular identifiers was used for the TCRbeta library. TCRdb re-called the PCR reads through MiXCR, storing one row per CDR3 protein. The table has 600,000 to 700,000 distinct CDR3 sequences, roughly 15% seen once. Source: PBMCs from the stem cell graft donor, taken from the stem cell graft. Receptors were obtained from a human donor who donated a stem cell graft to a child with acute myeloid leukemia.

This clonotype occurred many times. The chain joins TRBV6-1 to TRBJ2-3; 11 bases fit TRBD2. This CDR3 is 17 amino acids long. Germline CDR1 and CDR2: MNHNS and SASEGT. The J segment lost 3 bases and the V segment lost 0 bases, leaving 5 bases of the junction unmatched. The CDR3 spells CASSEALAGALTDTQYF. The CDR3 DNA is TGTGCCAGCAGTGAAGCACTAGCGGGGGCCCTTACAGATACGCAGTATTTT.

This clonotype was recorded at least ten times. CDR3 bases: TGTGCCAGCACCCCAGAGGTAGCGGGGGGGCTGAATGAGCAGTTCTTC. Amino acids: CASTPEVAGGLNEQFF. This sequence joins TRBV12-3 or TRBV12-4 and TRBJ2-1; 11 positions match TRBD2. With 7 bases clipped from V and 7 bases from J, the junction kept 12 bases outside the gene matches. The CDR3 runs 16 residues.

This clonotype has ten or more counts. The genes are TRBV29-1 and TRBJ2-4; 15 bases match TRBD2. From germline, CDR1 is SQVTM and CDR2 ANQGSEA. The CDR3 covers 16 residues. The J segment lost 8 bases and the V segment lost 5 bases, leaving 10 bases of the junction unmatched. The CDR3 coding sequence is TGCAGCGTTACCCGGACTAGCGGGGGGGCTAGAGACATTCAGTACTTC. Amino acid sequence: CSVTRTSGGARDIQYF.

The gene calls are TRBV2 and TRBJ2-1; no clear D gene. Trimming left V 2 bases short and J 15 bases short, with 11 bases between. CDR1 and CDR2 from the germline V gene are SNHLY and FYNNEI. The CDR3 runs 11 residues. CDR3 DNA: TGTGCCAGCAGTGAACTGAGGATGGCGTTCTTC. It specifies CASSELRMAFF.

CDR3 bases: TGTGCCAGCAGTTTATGGACCTCCGGGGGCGCTGAAGCTTTCTTT. Amino acids: CASSLWTSGGAEAFF. This chain links TRBV13 with TRBJ1-1; D might be TRBD1 (6 bases). V lost 6 bases and J lost 6, with 20 bases in between. The length of the CDR3 is 15 residues. Looked up from germline, CDR1 is PRHDT and CDR2 is FYEKMQ (reference sequence).

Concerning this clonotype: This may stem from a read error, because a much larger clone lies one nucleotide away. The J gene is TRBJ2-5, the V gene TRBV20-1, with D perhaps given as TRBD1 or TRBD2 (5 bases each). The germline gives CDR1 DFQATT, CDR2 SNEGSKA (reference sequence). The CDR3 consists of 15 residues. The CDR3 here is CSGTVGRVSQETRYF. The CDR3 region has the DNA TGCAGTGGTACCGTGGGACGCGTCAGCCAAGAGACCCGGTACTTC.

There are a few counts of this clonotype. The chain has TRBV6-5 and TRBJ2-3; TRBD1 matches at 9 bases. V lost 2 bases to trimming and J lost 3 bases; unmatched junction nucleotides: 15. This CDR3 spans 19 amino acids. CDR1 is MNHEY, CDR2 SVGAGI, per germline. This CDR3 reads CASSYVGTGFSAGTDTQYF. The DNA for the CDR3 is TGTGCCAGCAGTTACGTAGGGACAGGGTTCTCCGCGGGGACAGATACGCAGTATTTT.

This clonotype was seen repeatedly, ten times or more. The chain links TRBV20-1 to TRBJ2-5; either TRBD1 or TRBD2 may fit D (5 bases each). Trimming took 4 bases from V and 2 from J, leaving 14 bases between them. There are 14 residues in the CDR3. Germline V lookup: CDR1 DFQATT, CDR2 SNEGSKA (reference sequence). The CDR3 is CSAIRGPPQETQYF. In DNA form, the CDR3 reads TGCAGTGCTATCCGGGGACCTCCTCAAGAGACCCAGTACTTC.

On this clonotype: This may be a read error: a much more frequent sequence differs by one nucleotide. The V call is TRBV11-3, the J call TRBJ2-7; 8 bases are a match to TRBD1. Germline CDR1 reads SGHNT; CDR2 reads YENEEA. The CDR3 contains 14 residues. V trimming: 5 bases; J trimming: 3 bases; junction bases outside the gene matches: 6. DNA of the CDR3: TGTGCCAGCAGCCCGGGACAGGAACACTACGAGCAGTACTTC. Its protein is CASSPGQEHYEQYF.

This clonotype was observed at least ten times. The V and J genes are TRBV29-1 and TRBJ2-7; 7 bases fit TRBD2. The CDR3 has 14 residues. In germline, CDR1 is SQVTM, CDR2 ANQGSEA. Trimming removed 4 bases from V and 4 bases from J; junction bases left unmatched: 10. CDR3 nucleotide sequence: TGCAGCGTTGTCTCCCCGGGAGGACTTTACGAGCAGTACTTC. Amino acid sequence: CSVVSPGGLYEQYF.

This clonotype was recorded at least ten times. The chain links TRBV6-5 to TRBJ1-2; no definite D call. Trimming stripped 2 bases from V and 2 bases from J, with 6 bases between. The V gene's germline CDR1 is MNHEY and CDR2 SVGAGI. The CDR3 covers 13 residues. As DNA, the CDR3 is TGTGCCAGCAGTTACCGGGCCAACTATGGCTACACCTTC. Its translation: CASSYRANYGYTF.

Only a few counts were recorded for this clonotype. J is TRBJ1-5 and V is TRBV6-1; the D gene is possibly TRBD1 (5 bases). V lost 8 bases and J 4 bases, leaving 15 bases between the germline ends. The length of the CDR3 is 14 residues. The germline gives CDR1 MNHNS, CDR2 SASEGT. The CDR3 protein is CASDRLKQNQPQHF. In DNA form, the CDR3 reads TGTGCCAGCGACAGACTAAAACAAAATCAGCCCCAGCATTTT.

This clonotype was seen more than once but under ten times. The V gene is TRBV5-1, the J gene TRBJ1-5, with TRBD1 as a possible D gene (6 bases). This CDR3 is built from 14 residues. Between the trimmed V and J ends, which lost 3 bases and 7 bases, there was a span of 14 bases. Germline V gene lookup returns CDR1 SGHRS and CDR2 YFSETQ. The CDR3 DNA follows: TGCGCCAGCAGCTGGAAGGGGGAAGGCCAGCCCCAGCATTTT. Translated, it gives CASSWKGEGQPQHF.

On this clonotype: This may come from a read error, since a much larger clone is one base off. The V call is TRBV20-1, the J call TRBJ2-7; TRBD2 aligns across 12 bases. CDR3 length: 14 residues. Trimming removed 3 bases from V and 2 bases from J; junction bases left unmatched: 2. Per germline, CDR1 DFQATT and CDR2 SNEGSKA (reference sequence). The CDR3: CSARRTSGTYEQYV. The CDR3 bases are TGCAGTGCTAGGAGGACTAGCGGGACCTACGAGCAGTACGTC.

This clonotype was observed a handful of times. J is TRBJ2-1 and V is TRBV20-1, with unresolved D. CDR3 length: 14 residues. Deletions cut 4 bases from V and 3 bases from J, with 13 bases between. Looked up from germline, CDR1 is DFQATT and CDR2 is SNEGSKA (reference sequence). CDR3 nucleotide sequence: TGCAGTGCTAAATCAGACAAGGACTACAATGAGCAGTTCTTC. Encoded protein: CSAKSDKDYNEQFF.

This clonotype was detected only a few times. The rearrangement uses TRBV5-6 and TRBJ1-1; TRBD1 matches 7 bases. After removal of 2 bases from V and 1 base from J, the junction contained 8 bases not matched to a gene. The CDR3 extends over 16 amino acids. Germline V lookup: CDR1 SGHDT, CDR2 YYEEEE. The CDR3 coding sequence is TGTGCCAGCAGCTTTGTGGGGGGGACAGAGAACACTGAAGCTTTCTTT. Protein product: CASSFVGGTENTEAFF.

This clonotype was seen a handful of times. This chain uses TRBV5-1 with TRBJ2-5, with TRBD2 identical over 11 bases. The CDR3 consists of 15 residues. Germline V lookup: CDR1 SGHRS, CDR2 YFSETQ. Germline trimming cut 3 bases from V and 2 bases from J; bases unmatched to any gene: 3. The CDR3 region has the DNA TGCGCCAGCAGCTCTAGCGGGGGGCCTCAAGAGACCCAGTACTTC. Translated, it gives CASSSSGGPQETQYF.

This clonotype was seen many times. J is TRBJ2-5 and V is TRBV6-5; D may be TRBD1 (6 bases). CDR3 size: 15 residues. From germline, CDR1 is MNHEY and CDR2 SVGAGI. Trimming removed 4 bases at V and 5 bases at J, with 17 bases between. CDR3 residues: CASSSGSTGKETQYF. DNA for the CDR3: TGTGCCAGCAGTTCCGGATCCACAGGGAAGGAGACCCAGTACTTC.

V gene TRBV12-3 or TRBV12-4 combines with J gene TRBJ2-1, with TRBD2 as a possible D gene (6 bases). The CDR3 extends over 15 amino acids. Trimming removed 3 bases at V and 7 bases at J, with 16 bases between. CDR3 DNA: TGTGCCAGCAGTTTTTACCGGGGGTCTGATAATGAGCAGTTCTTC. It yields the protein CASSFYRGSDNEQFF.

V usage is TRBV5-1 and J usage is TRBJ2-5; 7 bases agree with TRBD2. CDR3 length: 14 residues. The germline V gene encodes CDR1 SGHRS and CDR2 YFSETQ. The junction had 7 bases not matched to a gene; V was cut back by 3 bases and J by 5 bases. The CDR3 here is CASSSGTTRETQYF. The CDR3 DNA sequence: TGCGCCAGCAGCTCCGGGACTACTCGGGAGACCCAGTACTTC.

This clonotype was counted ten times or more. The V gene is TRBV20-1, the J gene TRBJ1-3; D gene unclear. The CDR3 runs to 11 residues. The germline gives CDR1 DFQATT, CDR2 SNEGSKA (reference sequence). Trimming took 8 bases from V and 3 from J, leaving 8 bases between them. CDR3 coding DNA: TGCAGTTCCCTCAGTGGAAACACCATATATTTT. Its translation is CSSLSGNTIYF.

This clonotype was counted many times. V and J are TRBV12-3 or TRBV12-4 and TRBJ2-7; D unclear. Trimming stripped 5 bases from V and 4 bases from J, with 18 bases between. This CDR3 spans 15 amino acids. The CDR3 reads CASSPGVEVAYEQYF. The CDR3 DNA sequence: TGTGCCAGCAGTCCCGGCGTAGAGGTCGCATACGAGCAGTACTTC.

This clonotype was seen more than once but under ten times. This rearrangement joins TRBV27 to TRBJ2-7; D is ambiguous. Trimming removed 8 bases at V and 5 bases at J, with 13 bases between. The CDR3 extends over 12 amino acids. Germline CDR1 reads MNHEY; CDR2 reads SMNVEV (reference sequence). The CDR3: CASVGPRDEQYF. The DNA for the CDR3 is TGTGCCAGCGTTGGGCCTCGCGACGAGCAGTACTTC.

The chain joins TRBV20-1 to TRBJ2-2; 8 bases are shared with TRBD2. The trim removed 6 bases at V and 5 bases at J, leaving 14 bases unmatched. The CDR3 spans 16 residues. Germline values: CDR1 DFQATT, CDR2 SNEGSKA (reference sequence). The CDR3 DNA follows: TGCAGTGCCTCAATACTCGGGGGGGTTGGAACCGGGGAGCTGTTTTTT. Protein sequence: CSASILGGVGTGELFF.